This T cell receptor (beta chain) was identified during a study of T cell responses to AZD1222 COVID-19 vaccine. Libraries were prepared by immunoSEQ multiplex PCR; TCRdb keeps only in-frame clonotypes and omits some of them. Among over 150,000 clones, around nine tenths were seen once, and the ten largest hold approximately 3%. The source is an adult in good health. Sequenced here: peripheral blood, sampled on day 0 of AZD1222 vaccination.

The CDR3 DNA reads as TGTGCCAGCAGTTTATTTGGGACAGTACTTAGGACCCAGTACTTC. This sequence encodes CASSLFGTVLRTQYF. The chain links TRBV28 to TRBJ2-5, with 7 bases aligning to TRBD1. V shed 1 base and J 7 bases; nucleotides not matched to a gene: 9. CDR1 and CDR2 from the germline V gene are MDHEN and SYDVKM. The CDR3 has 15 amino acids.